A single sample gave rise to the 24 T cell receptor beta chains below, sequenced in a study of T-cell reconstitution after alpha-beta-depleted transplantation in children. A library of TCRbeta sequences, prepared with unique molecular identifiers, was generated. TCRdb re-called the PCR reads through MiXCR, storing one row per CDR3 protein. In the table there are approximately 210,000 distinct CDR3 sequences, around a sixth of which are singletons. The source material was PBMCs, mostly from graft donor cells, sampled 360 days after TCRalphabeta/CD19-depleted stem cell transplant. The receptors stem from a male patient between 2 and 9 years old who had a stem cell transplant for acute lymphoblastic leukemia, so the T cells may come from the graft donor.

This clonotype was recorded many times. V usage is TRBV7-9 and J usage is TRBJ1-5; tentative D call: TRBD1 (6 bases). Germline loops: CDR1 SEHNR, CDR2 FQNEAQ (reference sequence). The V end lost 5 bases, the J end lost 0 bases, and 11 bases lay between the germline ends. The CDR3 totals 15 residues. In DNA, the CDR3 is TGTGCCAGCAGCGACGACAGGTATAGCAATCAGCCCCAGCATTTT. The encoded protein is CASSDDRYSNQPQHF.

This clonotype showed up just once. V and J are TRBV20-1 and TRBJ2-7; D may be TRBD1 or TRBD2 (6 bases each). Trimming cost V 3 bases and J 2 bases, with 17 bases left between them. Germline lookup yields CDR1 DFQATT and CDR2 SNEGSKA (reference sequence). CDR3 length equals 15 residues. This chain's CDR3 is CSASIRGLIPYEQYF. CDR3 coding DNA: TGCAGTGCTAGTATCCGGGGGCTAATACCCTACGAGCAGTACTTC.

This clonotype was picked up a small number of times. The CDR3 loop is CASSLDDWGQGAYNEQFF. The CDR3 nucleotides are TGTGCCAGCAGTCTCGACGACTGGGGACAGGGGGCTTACAATGAGCAGTTCTTC. The chain employs TRBV2 and TRBJ2-1; 12 nucleotides match TRBD1. Germline lookup yields CDR1 SNHLY and CDR2 FYNNEI. The length of the CDR3 is 18 residues. Trimming removed 5 bases from V and 4 bases from J; junction bases left unmatched: 12. Full variable domain (rest looked up from reference TRBV2 and TRBJ2-1): EPEVTQTPSHQVTQMGQEVILRCVPISNHLYFYWYRQILGQKVEFLVSFYNNEISEKSEIFDDQFSVERPDGSNFTLKIRSTKLEDSAMYFCASSLDDWGQGAYNEQFFGPGTRLTVL.

About this clonotype: The junction and the germline gene differ at one end; a read error may be behind it. The gene calls are TRBV6-1 and TRBJ2-4, with 8 bases that match TRBD2. Germline V CDR1 and CDR2: MNHNS, SASEGT. The CDR3 contains 13 residues. CDR3 sequence reads: CASREAGVNIQYF. In nucleotides, the CDR3 is TGTGCCAGCAGGGAAGCGGGAGTCAACATTCAGTACTTC.

V usage is TRBV9 and J usage is TRBJ2-2; D unresolved. V dropped 4 bases and J dropped 1 base, with 23 bases sitting between them. The germline gives CDR1 SGDLS, CDR2 YYNGEE. CDR3 length: 19 residues. The CDR3 nucleotides read TGTGCCAGCAGCCTTCCGCAGACACACTCCCATGGGAACACCGGGGAGCTGTTTTTT. Amino acids: CASSLPQTHSHGNTGELFF. The complete variable domain, with remaining parts taken from reference TRBV9 and TRBJ2-2, reads DSGVTQTPKHLITATGQRVTLRCSPRSGDLSVYWYQQSLDQGLQFLIQYYNGEERAKGNILERFSAQQFPDLHSELNLSSLELGDSALYFCASSLPQTHSHGNTGELFFGEGSRLTVL.

The V call is TRBV10-3, the J call TRBJ2-7; D unresolved. CDR3 length: 13 amino acids. Trimming shortened V by 0 bases and J by 7 bases, and 10 bases separated the two germline ends. CDR1 ENHRY and CDR2 SYGVKD come from the germline V gene. In DNA, the CDR3 is TGTGCCATCAGTGAGTCCCGAGAAGGGGAGCAGTACTTC. The encoded protein is CAISESREGEQYF.

This sequence joins TRBV20-1 and TRBJ2-5, with 7 bases fitting TRBD2. The germline CDR1 and CDR2 sequences are DFQATT and SNEGSKA (reference sequence). The CDR3 runs 15 residues. The V and J ends lost 8 bases and 2 bases, in that order; junction bases with no gene match: 14. The CDR3 region has the DNA TGCAGTTTTCGAAAACCGGGACTACCACAAGAGACCCAGTACTTC. This translates into CSFRKPGLPQETQYF.

This clonotype was detected a few times. V usage is TRBV9 and J usage is TRBJ2-2, with D maybe TRBD2 (5 bases). Looked up from germline, CDR1 is SGDLS and CDR2 is YYNGEE. Between the trimmed V and J ends, which lost 4 bases and 7 bases, there was a span of 14 bases. The CDR3 extends over 14 amino acids. The CDR3 sequence: CASSTRVGVGELFF. CDR3 DNA: TGTGCCAGCAGCACGCGGGTTGGGGTCGGGGAGCTGTTTTTT.

In this sample, this clonotype turned up a few times. This chain connects TRBV7-9 to TRBJ2-7, with a possible D match to TRBD1 (6 bases). CDR1 SEHNR and CDR2 FQNEAQ come from the germline V gene (reference sequence). The V end was cut by 4 bases, the J end by 6 bases, with 16 bases between. This CDR3 contains 14 residues. CDR3 in DNA: TGTGCCAGCAGCTCCGGGACAAGACTTTCCGAGCAGTACTTC. This gives the protein CASSSGTRLSEQYF.

This clonotype was picked up many times. V gene TRBV5-1 combines with J gene TRBJ2-7; 10 bases are shared with TRBD2. Germline-derived CDR1 and CDR2 are SGHRS and YFSETQ. This CDR3 has 17 residues. The J segment lost 5 bases and the V segment lost 2 bases, leaving 13 bases of the junction unmatched. The DNA of the CDR3 is TGCGCCAGCAGCTTCGCAGCGGGGGGGTCCCCGTCTGACGAGCAGTACTTC. Its protein product is CASSFAAGGSPSDEQYF.

The chain uses TRBV4-3 and TRBJ1-2; D is ambiguous. The CDR3 runs 16 residues. V was shortened by 0 bases and J by 4 bases, with 15 bases between the two germline ends. The germline CDR1 and CDR2 sequences are LGHNA and YSLEER. The CDR3 reads CASSQDLTEGLYGYTF. The CDR3 DNA reads TGCGCCAGCAGCCAAGATCTAACAGAAGGTCTCTATGGCTACACCTTC.

The chain links TRBV20-1 to TRBJ1-5, with D tentatively TRBD1 (5 bases). This CDR3 is 14 amino acids long. Germline CDR1 and CDR2: DFQATT and SNEGSKA (reference sequence). V dropped 1 base and J dropped 3 bases, with 10 bases sitting between them. The CDR3 DNA sequence: TGCAGTGCTAGAGGAGACAGAGACAATCAGCCCCAGCATTTT. Its protein is CSARGDRDNQPQHF.

This rearrangement joins TRBV3-1 to TRBJ2-3; 7 nucleotides align to TRBD2. V shed 7 bases, J shed 3 bases, and the junction held 13 bases outside the gene matches. The CDR3 totals 16 residues. Germline V gene data show CDR1 as LGHDT and CDR2 as YNNKEL (reference sequence). CDR3: CASTYLGGGRTDTQYF. The CDR3 coding sequence is TGTGCCAGCACCTACCTTGGCGGGGGACGAACAGATACGCAGTATTTT.

The rearrangement joins TRBV12-3 or TRBV12-4 to TRBJ2-2; TRBD2 agrees at 14 bases. The CDR3 contains 16 residues. Germline trimming cut 7 bases from V and 6 bases from J; bases unmatched to any gene: 7. The CDR3 DNA sequence: TGTGCCAGCACCCCGGGACTAGCGGGAGCGGCCGGGGAGCTGTTTTTT. It codes for CASTPGLAGAAGELFF.

This chain joins TRBV20-1 and TRBJ2-5; 8 bases map to TRBD2. Germline assignment: CDR1 DFQATT and CDR2 SNEGSKA (reference sequence). The V and J ends lost 1 base and 5 bases, in that order; junction bases with no gene match: 3. The CDR3 spans 13 residues. CDR3 amino acids: CSARAGGPETQYF. The DNA for the CDR3 is TGCAGTGCTAGAGCGGGGGGGCCGGAGACCCAGTACTTC.

Only a few counts were recorded for this clonotype. The chain is built from TRBV19 and TRBJ1-2, with 7 bases matching TRBD1. In germline, CDR1 is LNHDA, CDR2 SQIVND (reference sequence). The CDR3 spans 14 residues. Trimming removed 6 bases from V and 6 bases from J; junction bases left unmatched: 10. Written as DNA, the CDR3 is TGTGCCAGTAGGGGAGGGGGCGCTCCTAATGGCTACACCTTC. Translation: CASRGGGAPNGYTF.

J is TRBJ2-4 and V is TRBV15; D remains unclear. CDR1 is LNHNV, CDR2 YYDKDF, per germline (reference sequence). The CDR3 extends over 15 amino acids. Trimming cost V 0 bases and J 8 bases, with 14 bases left between them. The CDR3 sequence: CATSRDDRLFDIQYF. DNA for the CDR3: TGTGCCACCAGCAGAGATGACCGGCTATTCGACATTCAGTACTTC.

The chain carries TRBV30 and TRBJ2-7, with D perhaps TRBD1 (6 bases). V gave up 0 bases and J gave up 4 bases, with 7 bases separating them. From germline, CDR1 is GTSNPN and CDR2 SVGIG (reference sequence). The CDR3 contains 12 residues. The CDR3 loop reads CAWSVTGYEQYF. The CDR3 DNA reads TGTGCCTGGAGTGTGACAGGTTACGAGCAGTACTTC.

In its sample, this clonotype was seen many times. The rearrangement uses TRBV12-3 or TRBV12-4 and TRBJ1-5, with 7 bases that match TRBD1. Trimming at V came to 5 bases and at J to 4 bases, leaving 2 bases not matched to a gene. The CDR3 is made up of 13 amino acids. CDR3 sequence (DNA): TGTGCCAGCAGTCGGACAGGTAATCAGCCCCAGCATTTT. Translated, it gives CASSRTGNQPQHF.

The V call is TRBV4-1, the J call TRBJ2-5; D unclear. The CDR3 consists of 14 residues. Germline V CDR1 and CDR2: MGHRA, YSYEKL. V shed 2 bases and J shed 3 bases, with 10 bases lying between them. CDR3 sequence (DNA): TGCGCCAGCAGCCAACCCACTACCAAAGAGACCCAGTACTTC. This encodes CASSQPTTKETQYF.

This sequence joins TRBV5-1 and TRBJ1-2, with D unresolved. Germline V gives CDR1 SGHRS, CDR2 YFSETQ. CDR3 length equals 14 residues. Trimming stripped 5 bases from V and 8 bases from J, with 19 bases between. CDR3 nucleotide sequence: TGCGCCAGCAGTGTGGCACGTGGGTTTGACGGCTACACCTTC. Its protein is CASSVARGFDGYTF.

In this sample, this clonotype turned up a few times. The chain is built from TRBV7-8 and TRBJ1-1, with a tentative D call TRBD1 (5 bases). The V end was cut by 8 bases, the J end by 11 bases, with 18 bases between. The CDR3 runs to 12 residues. CDR1 is SGHVS and CDR2 is FQNEAQ in the germline V gene. For the CDR3, the DNA is TGTGCCAGCGCAAGGTCCCCGGGGGAGGCTTTCTTT. Translating gives CASARSPGEAFF.

Ten or more counts support this clonotype. This sequence joins TRBV10-3 and TRBJ2-7, with D perhaps TRBD1 (6 bases). Trimming stripped 0 bases from V and 6 bases from J, with 15 bases between. The CDR3 covers 15 residues. CDR1 is ENHRY, CDR2 SYGVKD, per germline. The CDR3 loop is CAISESKQGGSEQYF. CDR3 DNA sequence: TGTGCCATCAGTGAGTCTAAACAGGGCGGATCCGAGCAGTACTTC.

This clonotype was recorded a few times. This chain connects TRBV12-3 or TRBV12-4 to TRBJ2-7, with 7 bases matching TRBD1. The CDR3 totals 18 residues. V lost 3 bases to trimming and J lost 1 base; unmatched junction nucleotides: 15. The CDR3 protein is CASSFPPLTGATSYEQYF. DNA of the CDR3: TGTGCCAGCAGTTTTCCCCCACTCACAGGGGCCACATCCTACGAGCAGTACTTC.